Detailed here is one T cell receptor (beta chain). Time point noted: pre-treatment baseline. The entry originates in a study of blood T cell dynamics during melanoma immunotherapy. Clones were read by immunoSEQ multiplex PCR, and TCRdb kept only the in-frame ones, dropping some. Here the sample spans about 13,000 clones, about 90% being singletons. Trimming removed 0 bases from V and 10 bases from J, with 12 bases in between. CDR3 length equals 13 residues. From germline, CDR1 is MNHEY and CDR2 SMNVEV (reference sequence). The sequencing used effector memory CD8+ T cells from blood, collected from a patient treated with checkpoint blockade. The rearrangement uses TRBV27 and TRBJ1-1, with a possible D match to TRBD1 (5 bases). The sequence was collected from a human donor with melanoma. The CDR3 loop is CASSLSAGSPAFF. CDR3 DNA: TGTGCCAGCAGTTTATCGGCAGGGTCTCCAGCTTTCTTT.